The rows below give T cell receptor beta chains drawn from one sample of a study of T cells in localized non-small cell lung cancer. Sequenced by immunoSEQ multiplex PCR; TCRdb stores in-frame clones only, minus some. The sample has more than 9,000 clones; roughly half are singletons. The material was lymph node tissue, obtained before any cancer treatment. The receptors were gathered from a woman aged 40 to 75 with stage II squamous cell lung carcinoma. CDR3s leave out the opening cysteine and the closing phenylalanine or tryptophan.

J: TRBJ2-1; V: TRBV6-8; CDR3: ASSDSSSASSYNEQF
J: TRBJ1-4; V: TRBV30; CDR3: AALTASNEKLF
J: TRBJ1-2; V: TRBV29-1; CDR3: SVGGGSEPNYGYT
J: TRBJ2-3; V: TRBV6-8; CDR3: ASSYSQSDTQY
J: TRBJ2-1; V: TRBV28; CDR3: ASSVGAGGPRNEQF
J: TRBJ2-6; V: TRBV11-3; CDR3: ASSLGAGGSGANVLT
J: TRBJ2-1; V: TRBV10-2; CDR3: ASSITSSGSYNEQF
J: TRBJ2-7; V: TRBV10-1; CDR3: ASSEGTGGSKPYEQY
J: TRBJ2-1; V: TRBV9; CDR3: ASSGVAGNNEQF
J: TRBJ1-6; V: TRBV11-3; CDR3: ASSFAGANNSPLH
J: TRBJ1-4; V: TRBV11-3; CDR3: ASSYRGANEKLF
J: TRBJ2-3; V: TRBV10-3; CDR3: AISEFQGLQSTDTQY
J: TRBJ1-4; V: TRBV19; CDR3: ASSTQAGVDEKLF
J: TRBJ1-2; V: TRBV12-5; CDR3: ASSRFGGGYT
J: TRBJ1-5; V: TRBV25-1; CDR3: ASSESGSNQPQH
J: TRBJ1-5; V: TRBV19; CDR3: ASSRGSRDQPQH
J: TRBJ2-4; V: TRBV6-7; CDR3: ASRARVGLAKNIQY
J: TRBJ2-3; V: TRBV18; CDR3: ASSPDRLHADTQY
J: TRBJ1-1; V: TRBV6-8; CDR3: ASRNPGQGETEAF
J: TRBJ2-1; V: TRBV10-2; CDR3: ASSGNTRAGAYNEQF
J: TRBJ2-7; V: TRBV6-8; CDR3: ASSYAIRGIQSLTYEQY
J: TRBJ2-2; V: TRBV28; CDR3: ASSFSSGGPHGTGELF
J: TRBJ1-2; V: TRBV6-7; CDR3: ASSDPVGYGYT
J: TRBJ1-1; V: TRBV29-1; CDR3: SAMGDRGEAF
J: TRBJ2-5; V: TRBV11-3; CDR3: ASSRTGGAETQY
J: TRBJ1-1; V: TRBV6-8; CDR3: ASSYSRQLNTEAF
J: TRBJ2-2; V: TRBV6-8; CDR3: ASTKTSGRVRFGELF
J: TRBJ1-5; V: TRBV6-8; CDR3: ASNPRGGGSNQPQH
J: TRBJ1-5; V: TRBV5-1; CDR3: ASSEGQGSNQPQH
J: TRBJ2-7; V: TRBV18; CDR3: ASSRADTYEQY
J: TRBJ2-7; V: TRBV12-5; CDR3: ASGLWGISSYEQY
J: TRBJ2-7; V: TRBV19; CDR3: ASSTDFGAYEQY
J: TRBJ2-3; V: TRBV5-1; CDR3: ASSPTGLAGGYTDTQY
J: TRBJ2-2; V: TRBV19; CDR3: ASSILQGANTGELF
J: TRBJ1-6; V: TRBV11-3; CDR3: ASGHRDRSNSPLH
J: TRBJ1-2; V: TRBV11-3; CDR3: ASTSTGAIYGYT
J: TRBJ2-3; V: TRBV11-3; CDR3: ASSRGQGIPDTQY
J: TRBJ2-7; V: TRBV10-2; CDR3: ASTGTDGEQY
J: TRBJ2-1; V: TRBV6-8; CDR3: ASMPGLSNEQF
J: TRBJ2-3; V: TRBV29-1; CDR3: SVEGQDSTDTQY
J: TRBJ1-3; V: TRBV19; CDR3: ASIGFLSGNTIY
J: TRBJ1-4; V: TRBV19; CDR3: ASSAPDLSNEKLF